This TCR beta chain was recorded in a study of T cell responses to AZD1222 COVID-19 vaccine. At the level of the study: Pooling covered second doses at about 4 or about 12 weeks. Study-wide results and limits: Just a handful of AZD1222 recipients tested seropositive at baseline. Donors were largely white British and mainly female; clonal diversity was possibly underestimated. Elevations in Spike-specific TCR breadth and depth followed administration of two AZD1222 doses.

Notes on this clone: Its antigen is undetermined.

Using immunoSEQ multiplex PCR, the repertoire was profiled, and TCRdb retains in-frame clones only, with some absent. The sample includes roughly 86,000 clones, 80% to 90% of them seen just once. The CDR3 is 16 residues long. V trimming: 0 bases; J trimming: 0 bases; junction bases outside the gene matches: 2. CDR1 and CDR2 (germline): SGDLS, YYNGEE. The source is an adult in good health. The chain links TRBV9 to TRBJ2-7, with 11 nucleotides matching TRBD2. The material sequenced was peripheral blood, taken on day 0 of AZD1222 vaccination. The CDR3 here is CASSVATSGGSYEQYF. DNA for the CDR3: TGTGCCAGCAGCGTAGCTACTAGCGGGGGCTCCTACGAGCAGTACTTC.